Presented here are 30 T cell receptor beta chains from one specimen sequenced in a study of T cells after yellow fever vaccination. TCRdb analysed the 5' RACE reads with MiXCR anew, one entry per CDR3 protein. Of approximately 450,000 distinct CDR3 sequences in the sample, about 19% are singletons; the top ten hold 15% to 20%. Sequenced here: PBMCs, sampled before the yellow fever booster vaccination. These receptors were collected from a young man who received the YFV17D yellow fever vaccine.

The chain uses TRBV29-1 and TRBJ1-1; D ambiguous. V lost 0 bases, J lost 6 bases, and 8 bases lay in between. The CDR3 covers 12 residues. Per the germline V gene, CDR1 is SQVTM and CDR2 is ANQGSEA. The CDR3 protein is CSVEEGYAEAFF. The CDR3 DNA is TGCAGCGTTGAAGAGGGGTATGCTGAAGCTTTCTTT. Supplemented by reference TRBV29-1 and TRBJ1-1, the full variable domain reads SAVISQKPSRDICQRGTSLTIQCQVDSQVTMMFWYRQQPGQSLTLIATANQGSEATYESGFVIDKFPISRPNLTFSTLTVSNMSPEDSSIYLCSVEEGYAEAFFGQGTRLTVV.

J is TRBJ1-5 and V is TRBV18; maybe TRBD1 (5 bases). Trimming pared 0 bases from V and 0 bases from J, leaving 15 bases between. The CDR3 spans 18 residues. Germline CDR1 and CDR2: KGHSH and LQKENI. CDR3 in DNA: TGTGCCAGCTCACCACCGTGGCAGGGCCCATATAGCAATCAGCCCCAGCATTTT. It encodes CASSPPWQGPYSNQPQHF.

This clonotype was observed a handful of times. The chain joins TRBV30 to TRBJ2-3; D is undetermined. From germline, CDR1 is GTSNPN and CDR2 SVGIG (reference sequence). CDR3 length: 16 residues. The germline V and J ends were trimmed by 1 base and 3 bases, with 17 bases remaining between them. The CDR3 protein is CAWSAVGRSPTDTQYF. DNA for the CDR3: TGTGCCTGGAGTGCGGTCGGCAGAAGCCCGACAGATACGCAGTATTTT.

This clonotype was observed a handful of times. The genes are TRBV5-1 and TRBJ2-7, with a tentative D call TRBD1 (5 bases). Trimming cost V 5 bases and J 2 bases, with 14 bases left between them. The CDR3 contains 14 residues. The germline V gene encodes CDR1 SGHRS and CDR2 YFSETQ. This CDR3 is CASRFSGNTYEQYF. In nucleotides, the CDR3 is TGCGCCAGCAGATTCTCAGGGAATACCTACGAGCAGTACTTC. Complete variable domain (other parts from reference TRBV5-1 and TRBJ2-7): KAGVTQTPRYLIKTRGQQVTLSCSPISGHRSVSWYQQTPGQGLQFLFEYFSETQRNKGNFPGRFSGRQFSNSRSEMNVSTLELGDSALYLCASRFSGNTYEQYFGPGTRLTVT.

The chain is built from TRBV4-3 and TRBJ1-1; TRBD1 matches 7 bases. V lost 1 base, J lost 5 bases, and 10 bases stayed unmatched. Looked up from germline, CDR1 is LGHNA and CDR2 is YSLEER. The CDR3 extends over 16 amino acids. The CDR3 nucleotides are TGCGCCAGCAGCCAAGCTCCCACAGGGGTAGGGACTGAAGCTTTCTTT. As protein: CASSQAPTGVGTEAFF.

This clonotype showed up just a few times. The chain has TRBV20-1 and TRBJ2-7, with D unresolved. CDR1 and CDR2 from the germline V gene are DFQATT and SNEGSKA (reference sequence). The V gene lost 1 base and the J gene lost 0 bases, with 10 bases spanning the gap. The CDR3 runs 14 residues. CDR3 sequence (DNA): TGCAGTGCTAGAGCCCCGCCCAGCTCCTACGAGCAGTACGTC. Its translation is CSARAPPSSYEQYV.

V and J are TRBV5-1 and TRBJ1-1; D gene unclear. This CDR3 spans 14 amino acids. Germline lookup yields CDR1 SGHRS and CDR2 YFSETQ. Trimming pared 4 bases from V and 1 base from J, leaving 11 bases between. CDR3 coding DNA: TGCGCCAGCAGCCCAGTTGACGGGAACACTGAAGCTTTCTTT. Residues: CASSPVDGNTEAFF. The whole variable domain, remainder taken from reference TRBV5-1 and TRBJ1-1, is KAGVTQTPRYLIKTRGQQVTLSCSPISGHRSVSWYQQTPGQGLQFLFEYFSETQRNKGNFPGRFSGRQFSNSRSEMNVSTLELGDSALYLCASSPVDGNTEAFFGQGTRLTVV.

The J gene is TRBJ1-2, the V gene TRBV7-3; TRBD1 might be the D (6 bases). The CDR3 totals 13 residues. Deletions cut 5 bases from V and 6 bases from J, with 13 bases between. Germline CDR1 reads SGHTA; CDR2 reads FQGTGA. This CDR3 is CASSPFTGNGYTF. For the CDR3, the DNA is TGTGCCAGCAGCCCCTTCACAGGGAATGGCTACACCTTC.

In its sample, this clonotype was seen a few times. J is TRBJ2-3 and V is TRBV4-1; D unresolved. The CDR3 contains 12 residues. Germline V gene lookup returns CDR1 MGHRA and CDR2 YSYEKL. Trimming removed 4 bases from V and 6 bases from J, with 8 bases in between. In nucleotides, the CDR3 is TGCGCCAGCAGCCGACCCTCCGATACGCAGTATTTT. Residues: CASSRPSDTQYF.

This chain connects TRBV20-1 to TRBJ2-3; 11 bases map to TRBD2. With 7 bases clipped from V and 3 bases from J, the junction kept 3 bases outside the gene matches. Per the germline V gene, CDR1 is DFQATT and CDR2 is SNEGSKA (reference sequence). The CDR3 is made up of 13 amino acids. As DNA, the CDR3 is TGCAGTGTCCCTAGCGGGGGGACAGATACGCAGTATTTT. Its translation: CSVPSGGTDTQYF.

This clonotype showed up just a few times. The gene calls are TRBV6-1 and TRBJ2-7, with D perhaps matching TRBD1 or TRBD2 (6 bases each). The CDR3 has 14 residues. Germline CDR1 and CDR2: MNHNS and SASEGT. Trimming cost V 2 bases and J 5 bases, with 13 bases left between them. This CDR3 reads CASSERPGADEQYV. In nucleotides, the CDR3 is TGTGCCAGCAGTGAACGCCCGGGGGCGGACGAGCAGTACGTC.

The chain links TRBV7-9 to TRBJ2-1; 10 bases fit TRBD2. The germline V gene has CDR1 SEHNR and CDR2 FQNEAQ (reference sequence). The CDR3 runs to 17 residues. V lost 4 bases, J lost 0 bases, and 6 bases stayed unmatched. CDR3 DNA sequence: TGTGCCAGCAGCTCCGGGACTAGCGCAAGCTCCTACAATGAGCAGTTCTTC. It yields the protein CASSSGTSASSYNEQFF.

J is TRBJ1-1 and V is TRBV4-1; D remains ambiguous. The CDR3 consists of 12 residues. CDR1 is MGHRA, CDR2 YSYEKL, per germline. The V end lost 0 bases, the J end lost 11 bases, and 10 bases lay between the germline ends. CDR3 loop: CASSQDHRGAFF. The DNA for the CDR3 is TGCGCCAGCAGCCAAGATCACCGTGGGGCTTTCTTT.

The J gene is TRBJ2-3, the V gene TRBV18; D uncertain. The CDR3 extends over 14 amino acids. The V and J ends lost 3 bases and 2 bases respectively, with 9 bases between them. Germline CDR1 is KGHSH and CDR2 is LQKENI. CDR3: CASSPLGNTDTQYF. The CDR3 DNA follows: TGTGCCAGCTCACCTTTGGGCAACACAGATACGCAGTATTTT.

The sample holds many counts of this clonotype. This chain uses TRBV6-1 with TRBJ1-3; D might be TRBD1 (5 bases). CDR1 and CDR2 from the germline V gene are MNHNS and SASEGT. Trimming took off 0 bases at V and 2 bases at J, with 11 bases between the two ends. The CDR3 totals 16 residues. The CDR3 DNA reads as TGTGCCAGCAGTGAAGCGAGGGGATTAGCTGGAAACACCATATATTTT. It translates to CASSEARGLAGNTIYF.

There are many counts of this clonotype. CDR3 sequence (DNA): TGCAGTGCTAGAGCTCGACAGGGCGCGGAGGAGACCCAGTACTTC. It is translated as CSARARQGAEETQYF. The chain carries TRBV20-1 and TRBJ2-5; 7 bases are a match to TRBD1. Germline CDR1 reads DFQATT; CDR2 reads SNEGSKA (reference sequence). V trimming: 1 base; J trimming: 5 bases; junction bases outside the gene matches: 10. The CDR3 length is 15 residues.

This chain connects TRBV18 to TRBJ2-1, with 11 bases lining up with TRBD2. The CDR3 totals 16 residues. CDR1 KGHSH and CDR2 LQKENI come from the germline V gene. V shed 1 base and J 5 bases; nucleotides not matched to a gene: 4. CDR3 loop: CASSPRASGGNNEQFF. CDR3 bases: TGTGCCAGCTCACCACGTGCTAGCGGGGGGAACAATGAGCAGTTCTTC.

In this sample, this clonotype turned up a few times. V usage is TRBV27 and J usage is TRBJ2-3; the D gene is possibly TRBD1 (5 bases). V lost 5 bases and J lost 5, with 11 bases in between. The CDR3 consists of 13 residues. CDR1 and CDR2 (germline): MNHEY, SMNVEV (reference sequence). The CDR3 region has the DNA TGTGCCAGCAGTCCCACCCAGGGAGATACGCAGTATTTT. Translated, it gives CASSPTQGDTQYF.

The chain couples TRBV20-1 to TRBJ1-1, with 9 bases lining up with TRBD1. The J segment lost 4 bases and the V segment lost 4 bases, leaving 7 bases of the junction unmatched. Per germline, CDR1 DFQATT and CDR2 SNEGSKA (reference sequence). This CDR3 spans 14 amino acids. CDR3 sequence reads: CSATNTGGGTEAFF. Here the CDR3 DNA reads TGCAGTGCTACCAATACAGGGGGCGGCACTGAAGCTTTCTTT.

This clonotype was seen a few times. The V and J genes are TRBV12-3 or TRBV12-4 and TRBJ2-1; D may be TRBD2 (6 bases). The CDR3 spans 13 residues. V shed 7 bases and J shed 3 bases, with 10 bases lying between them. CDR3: CASNRGFYNEQFF. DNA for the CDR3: TGTGCCAGCAATCGGGGGTTCTACAATGAGCAGTTCTTC.

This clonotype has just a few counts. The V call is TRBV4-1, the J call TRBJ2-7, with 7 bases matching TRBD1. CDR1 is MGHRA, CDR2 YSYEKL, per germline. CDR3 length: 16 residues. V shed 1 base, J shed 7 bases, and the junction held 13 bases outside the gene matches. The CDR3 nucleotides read TGCGCCAGCAGCCAAGGCCTGGGGACAGCCCCTATGGAGCAGTACGTC. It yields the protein CASSQGLGTAPMEQYV.

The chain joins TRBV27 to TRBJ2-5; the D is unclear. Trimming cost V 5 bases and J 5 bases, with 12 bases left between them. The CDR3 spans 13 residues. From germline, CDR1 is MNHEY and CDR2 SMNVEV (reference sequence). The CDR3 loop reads CASSPRPAETQYF. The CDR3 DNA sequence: TGTGCCAGCAGTCCACGTCCGGCCGAGACCCAGTACTTC.

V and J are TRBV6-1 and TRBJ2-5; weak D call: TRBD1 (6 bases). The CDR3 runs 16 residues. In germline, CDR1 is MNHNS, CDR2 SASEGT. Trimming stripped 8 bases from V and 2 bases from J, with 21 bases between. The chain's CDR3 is CASVLGQGNGQETQYF. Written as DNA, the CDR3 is TGTGCCAGCGTACTTGGTCAGGGGAACGGTCAAGAGACCCAGTACTTC.

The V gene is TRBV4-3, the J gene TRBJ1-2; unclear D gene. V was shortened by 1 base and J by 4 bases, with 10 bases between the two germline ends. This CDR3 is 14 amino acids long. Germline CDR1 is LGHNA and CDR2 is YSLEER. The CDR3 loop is CASSQAPGTYGYTF. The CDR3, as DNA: TGCGCCAGCAGCCAAGCTCCGGGCACCTATGGCTACACCTTC.

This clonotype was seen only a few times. The CDR3 is CSAGGEGPSLGIQYF. Here the CDR3 DNA reads TGCAGTGCTGGGGGAGAAGGGCCCTCATTGGGGATTCAGTACTTC. The chain employs TRBV20-1 and TRBJ2-4; D tentatively fits TRBD1 or TRBD2 (5 bases each). Germline V lookup: CDR1 DFQATT, CDR2 SNEGSKA (reference sequence). Trimming cost V 5 bases and J 10 bases, with 24 bases left between them. CDR3 length: 15 amino acids.

The CDR3 here is CASSHLAPVPYTF. The DNA of the CDR3 is TGCGCCAGCAGCCATCTCGCCCCGGTGCCCTACACCTTC. This sequence joins TRBV4-1 and TRBJ1-2; the D is unclear. V lost 3 bases to trimming and J lost 10 bases, with 15 bases between them. The CDR3 runs 13 residues. The germline V gene has CDR1 MGHRA and CDR2 YSYEKL.

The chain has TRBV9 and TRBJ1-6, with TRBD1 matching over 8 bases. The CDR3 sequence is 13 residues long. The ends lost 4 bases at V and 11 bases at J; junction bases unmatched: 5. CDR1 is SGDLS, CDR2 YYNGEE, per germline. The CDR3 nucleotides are TGTGCCAGCAGCACCGGACAGGGAGCACCCCTCCACTTT. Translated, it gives CASSTGQGAPLHF.

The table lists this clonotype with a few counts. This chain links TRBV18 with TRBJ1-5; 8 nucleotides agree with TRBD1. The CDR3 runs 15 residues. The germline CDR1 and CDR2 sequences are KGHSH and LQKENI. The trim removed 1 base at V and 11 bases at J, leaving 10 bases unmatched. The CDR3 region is CASSPQARQGASQHF. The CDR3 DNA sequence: TGTGCCAGCTCACCACAGGCGCGGCAGGGGGCTTCCCAGCATTTT.

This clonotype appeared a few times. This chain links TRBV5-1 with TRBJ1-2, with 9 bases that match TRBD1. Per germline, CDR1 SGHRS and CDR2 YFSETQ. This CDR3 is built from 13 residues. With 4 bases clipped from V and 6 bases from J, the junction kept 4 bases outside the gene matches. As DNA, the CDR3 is TGCGCCAGCAGCGTCGGGACAGGGAATGGCTACACCTTC. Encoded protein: CASSVGTGNGYTF.

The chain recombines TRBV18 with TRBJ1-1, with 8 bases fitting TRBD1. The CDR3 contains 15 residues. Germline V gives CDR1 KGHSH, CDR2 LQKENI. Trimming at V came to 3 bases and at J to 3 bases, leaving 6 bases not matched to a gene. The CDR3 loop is CASSPEQGGYTEAFF. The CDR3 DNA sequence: TGTGCCAGCTCACCCGAACAGGGGGGCTACACTGAAGCTTTCTTT.